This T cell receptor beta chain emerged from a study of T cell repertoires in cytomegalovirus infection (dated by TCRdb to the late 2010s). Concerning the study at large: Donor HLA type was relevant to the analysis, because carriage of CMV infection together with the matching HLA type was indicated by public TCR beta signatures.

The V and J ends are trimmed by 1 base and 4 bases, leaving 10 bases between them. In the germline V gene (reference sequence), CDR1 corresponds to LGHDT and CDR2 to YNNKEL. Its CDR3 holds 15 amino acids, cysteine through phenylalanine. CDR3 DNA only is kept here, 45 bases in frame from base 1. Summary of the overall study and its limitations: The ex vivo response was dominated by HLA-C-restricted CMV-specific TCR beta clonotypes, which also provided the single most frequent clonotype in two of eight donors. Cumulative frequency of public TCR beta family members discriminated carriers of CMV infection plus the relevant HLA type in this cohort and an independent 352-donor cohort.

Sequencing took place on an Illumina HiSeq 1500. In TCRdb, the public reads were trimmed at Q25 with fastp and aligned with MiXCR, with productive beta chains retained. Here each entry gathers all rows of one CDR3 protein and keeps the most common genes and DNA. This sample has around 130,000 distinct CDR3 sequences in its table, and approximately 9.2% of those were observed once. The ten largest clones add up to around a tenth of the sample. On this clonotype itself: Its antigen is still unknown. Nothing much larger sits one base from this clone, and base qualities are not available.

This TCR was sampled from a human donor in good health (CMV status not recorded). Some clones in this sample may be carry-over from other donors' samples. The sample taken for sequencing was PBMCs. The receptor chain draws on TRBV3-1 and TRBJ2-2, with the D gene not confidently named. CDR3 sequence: CASSQVASATGELFF. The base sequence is TGTGCCAGCAGCCAAGTAGCTTCAGCCACCGGGGAGCTGTTTTTT.